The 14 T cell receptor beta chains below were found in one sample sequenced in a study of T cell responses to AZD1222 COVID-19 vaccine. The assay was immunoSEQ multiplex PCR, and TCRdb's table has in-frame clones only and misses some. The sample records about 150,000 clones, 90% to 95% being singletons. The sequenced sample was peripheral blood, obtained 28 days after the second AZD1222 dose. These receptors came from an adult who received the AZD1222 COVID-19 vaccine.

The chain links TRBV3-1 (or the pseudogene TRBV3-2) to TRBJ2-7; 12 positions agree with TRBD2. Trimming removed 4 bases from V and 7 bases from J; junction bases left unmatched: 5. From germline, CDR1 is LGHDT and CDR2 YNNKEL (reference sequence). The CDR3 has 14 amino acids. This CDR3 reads CASSLTSGGDEQYF. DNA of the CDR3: TGTGCCAGCAGCCTGACTAGCGGGGGCGATGAGCAGTACTTC.

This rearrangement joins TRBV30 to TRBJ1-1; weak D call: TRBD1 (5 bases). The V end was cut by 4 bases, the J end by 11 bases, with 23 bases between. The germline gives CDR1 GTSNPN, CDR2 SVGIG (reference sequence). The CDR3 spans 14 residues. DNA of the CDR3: TGTGCCTGGATTCCACGGACAAATGGAACAGAGGCTTTCTTT. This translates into CAWIPRTNGTEAFF.

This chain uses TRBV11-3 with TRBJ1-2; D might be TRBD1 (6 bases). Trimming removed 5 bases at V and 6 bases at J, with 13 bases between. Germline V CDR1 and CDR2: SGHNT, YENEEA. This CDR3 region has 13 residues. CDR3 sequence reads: CASSPLRGNGYTF. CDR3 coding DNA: TGTGCCAGCAGCCCACTAAGGGGGAATGGCTACACCTTC. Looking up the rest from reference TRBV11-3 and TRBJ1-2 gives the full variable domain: EAGVVQSPRYKIIEKKQPVAFWCNPISGHNTLYWYLQNLGQGPELLIRYENEEAVDDSQLPKDRFSAERLKGVDSTLKIQPAELGDSAVYLCASSPLRGNGYTFGSGTRLTVV.

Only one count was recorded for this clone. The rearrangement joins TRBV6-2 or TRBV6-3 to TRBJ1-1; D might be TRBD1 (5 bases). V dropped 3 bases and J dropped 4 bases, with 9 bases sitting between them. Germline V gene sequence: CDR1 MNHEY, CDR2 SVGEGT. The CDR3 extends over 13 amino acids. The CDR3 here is CASSYTGGTEAFF. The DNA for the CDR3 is TGTGCCAGCAGTTATACGGGGGGCACTGAAGCTTTCTTT.

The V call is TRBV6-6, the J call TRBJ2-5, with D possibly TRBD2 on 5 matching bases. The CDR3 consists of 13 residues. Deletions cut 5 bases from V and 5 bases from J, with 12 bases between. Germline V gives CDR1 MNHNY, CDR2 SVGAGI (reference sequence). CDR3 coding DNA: TGTGCCAGCAGTGCCCTGACGGGGGAGACCCAGTACTTC. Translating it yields CASSALTGETQYF.

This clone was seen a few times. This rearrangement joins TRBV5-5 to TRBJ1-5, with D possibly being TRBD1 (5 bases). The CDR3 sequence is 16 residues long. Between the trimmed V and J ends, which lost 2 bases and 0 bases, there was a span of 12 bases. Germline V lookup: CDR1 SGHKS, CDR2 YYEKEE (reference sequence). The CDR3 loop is CASSFIPDSSNQPQHF. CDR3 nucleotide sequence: TGTGCCAGCAGCTTCATCCCAGACAGTAGCAATCAGCCCCAGCATTTT.

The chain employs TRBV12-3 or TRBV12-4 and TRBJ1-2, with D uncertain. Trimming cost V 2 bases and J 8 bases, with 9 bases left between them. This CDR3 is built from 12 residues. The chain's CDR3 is CASSLNVGGYTF. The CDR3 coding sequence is TGTGCCAGCAGTTTAAACGTCGGGGGCTACACCTTC.

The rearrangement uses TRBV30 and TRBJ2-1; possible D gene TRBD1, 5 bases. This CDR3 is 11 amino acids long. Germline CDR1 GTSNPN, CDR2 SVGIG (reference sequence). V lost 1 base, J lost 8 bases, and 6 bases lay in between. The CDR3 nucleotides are TGTGCCTGGAGTGAACAGGATGAGCAGTTCTTC. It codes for CAWSEQDEQFF.

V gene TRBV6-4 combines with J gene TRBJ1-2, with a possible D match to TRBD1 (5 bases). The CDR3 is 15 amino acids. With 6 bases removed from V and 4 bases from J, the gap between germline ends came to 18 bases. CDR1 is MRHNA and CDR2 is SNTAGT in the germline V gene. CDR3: CASSLDRDGLYGYTF. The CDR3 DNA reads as TGTGCCAGCAGCCTAGATCGGGACGGCCTCTATGGCTACACCTTC.

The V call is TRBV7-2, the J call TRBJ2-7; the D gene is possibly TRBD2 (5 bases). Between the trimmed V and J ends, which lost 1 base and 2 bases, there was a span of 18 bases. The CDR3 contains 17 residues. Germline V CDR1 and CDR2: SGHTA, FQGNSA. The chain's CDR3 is CASSLVMMGSLPYEQYF. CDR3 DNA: TGTGCCAGCAGCTTAGTTATGATGGGGAGTCTACCCTACGAGCAGTACTTC.

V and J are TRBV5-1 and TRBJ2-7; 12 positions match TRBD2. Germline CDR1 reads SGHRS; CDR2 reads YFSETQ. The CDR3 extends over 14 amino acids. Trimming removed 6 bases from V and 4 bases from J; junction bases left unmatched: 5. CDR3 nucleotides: TGCGCCAGCACCGCGACTAGCGGGAGTTACGAGCAGTACTTC. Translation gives CASTATSGSYEQYF.

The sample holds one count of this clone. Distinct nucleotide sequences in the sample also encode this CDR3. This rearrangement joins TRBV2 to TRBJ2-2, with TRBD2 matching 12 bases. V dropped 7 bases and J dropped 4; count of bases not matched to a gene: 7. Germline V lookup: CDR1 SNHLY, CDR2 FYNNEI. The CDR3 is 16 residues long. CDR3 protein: CASKLAGGRGTGELFF. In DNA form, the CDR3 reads TGTGCCAGCAAACTAGCGGGGGGTCGCGGCACCGGGGAGCTGTTTTTT.

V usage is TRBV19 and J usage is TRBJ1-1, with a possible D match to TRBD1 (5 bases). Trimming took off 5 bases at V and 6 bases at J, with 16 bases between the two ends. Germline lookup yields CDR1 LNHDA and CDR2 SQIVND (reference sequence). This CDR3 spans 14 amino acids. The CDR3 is CASSLDSSRAEAFF. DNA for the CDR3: TGTGCCAGTAGTCTCGACAGCAGTCGGGCTGAAGCTTTCTTT.

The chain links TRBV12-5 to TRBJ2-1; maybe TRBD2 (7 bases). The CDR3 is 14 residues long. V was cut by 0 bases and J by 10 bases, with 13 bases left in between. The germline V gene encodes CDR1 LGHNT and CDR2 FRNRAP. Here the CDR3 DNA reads TGTGCTAGTGGTTTGGTACTGGGAGGGGGGGAGCAGTTCTTC. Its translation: CASGLVLGGGEQFF.